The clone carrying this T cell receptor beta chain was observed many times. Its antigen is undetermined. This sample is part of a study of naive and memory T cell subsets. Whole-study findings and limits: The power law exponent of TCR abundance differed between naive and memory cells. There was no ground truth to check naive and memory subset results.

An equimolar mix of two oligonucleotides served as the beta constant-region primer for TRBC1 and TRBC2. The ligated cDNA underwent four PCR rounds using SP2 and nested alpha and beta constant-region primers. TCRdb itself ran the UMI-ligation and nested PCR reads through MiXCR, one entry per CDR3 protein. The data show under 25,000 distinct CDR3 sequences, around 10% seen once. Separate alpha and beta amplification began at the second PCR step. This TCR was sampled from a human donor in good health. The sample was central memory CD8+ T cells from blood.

The chain's CDR3 is CASSPTTSGSRTGELFF. The CDR3 bases are TGTGCCAGCAGTCCGACGACTAGCGGGAGTAGGACCGGGGAGCTGTTTTTT. This rearrangement joins TRBV6-2 or TRBV6-3 to TRBJ2-2; 12 nucleotides match TRBD2. The CDR3 consists of 17 residues. V was clipped by 5 bases and J by 5 bases; unmatched bases: 9. Germline V gene data show CDR1 as MNHEY and CDR2 as SVGEGT.